These 8 T cell receptor beta chains share one sample of origin, sequenced in a study of cytomegalovirus exposure and HLA in healthy donors (dated by TCRdb to about 2017). The library was made by the immunoSEQ multiplex PCR assay. The multiplex PCR relied on a mix of 60 forward primers for TCR Vbeta segments and 13 reverse primers for TCR Jbeta segments. TCRdb provides this immuneACCESS table in a form limited to in-frame rearrangements. Some clones are lacking; in checked studies, under half of them reflect an unresolved V gene, and why the rest are absent is not known. The sample profile shows more than 85,000 clones; around 74% of them were found once. About 9.1% of the sample rests with the top ten. Sequencing was carried out using PBMCs. These receptors all come from a woman aged 40 to 50 in good health and CMV-seropositive.

The gene calls are TRBV7-9 and TRBJ2-3; D is ambiguous. Germline V gene sequence: CDR1 SEHNR, CDR2 FQNEAQ (reference sequence). Trimming cost V 5 bases and J 6 bases, with 15 bases left between them. The CDR3 totals 14 residues. DNA of the CDR3: TGTGCCAGCAGCCCCGTCCGCACTTTGGATACGCAGTATTTT. Amino acid sequence: CASSPVRTLDTQYF.

The rearrangement uses TRBV23-1 and TRBJ1-2; 8 nucleotides line up with TRBD1. TRBV23-1 is filed as an ORF, its function uncertain. The ends lost 4 bases at V and 7 bases at J; junction bases unmatched: 11. This CDR3 is built from 15 residues. DNA of the CDR3: TGCGCCAGCAGTCTTCCCGCAGGGGGCGCGGGTGGCTACACCTTC. Protein product: CASSLPAGGAGGYTF.

The chain links TRBV28 to TRBJ2-7, with a tentative D call TRBD1 (6 bases). Germline CDR1 is MDHEN and CDR2 is SYDVKM. The CDR3 loop spans 12 amino acids. Trimming took 3 bases from V and 10 from J, leaving 13 bases between them. For the CDR3, the DNA is TGTGCCAGCAGTTTGGGGACATCTCCCCAGTACTTC. Translation gives CASSLGTSPQYF.

The V gene is TRBV14, the J gene TRBJ1-4; D uncertain. The CDR3 covers 17 residues. The germline V gene encodes CDR1 SGHDN and CDR2 FVKESK. The V end was cut by 0 bases, the J end by 7 bases, with 18 bases between. CDR3 amino acids: CASSQESIFWSSEKLFF. The CDR3, as DNA: TGTGCCAGCAGCCAAGAGTCGATATTCTGGAGTAGTGAAAAACTGTTTTTT.

In its sample, this clone was seen a few times. The rearrangement uses TRBV5-6 and TRBJ1-2; 7 bases fit TRBD1. The CDR3 spans 18 residues. Germline V gene sequence: CDR1 SGHDT, CDR2 YYEEEE. Trimming cost V 4 bases and J 1 base; bases outside gene matches: 16. The CDR3 bases are TGTGCCAGCAGCAAGTGGGGCCTATGGCGGGACAGTAACTATGGCTACACCTTC. Protein product: CASSKWGLWRDSNYGYTF. The full variable domain, in which reference TRBV5-6 and TRBJ1-2 provide the parts outside the CDR3, is DAGVTQSPTHLIKTRGQQVTLRCSPKSGHDTVSWYQQALGQGPQFIFQYYEEEERQRGNFPDRFSGHQFPNYSSELNVNALLLGDSALYLCASSKWGLWRDSNYGYTFGSGTRLTVV.

This chain links TRBV21-1 with TRBJ2-7; TRBD2, the table's D call, was not compared with the DNA. TRBV21-1 is noted as a pseudogene. The CDR3 runs to 17 residues. The CDR3 DNA reads as TGTGCCAGCAGCAAAGGTGGACTAGCGGGAGGTTGGAACGAGCAGTACTTC. It codes for CASSKGGLAGGWNEQYF.

A remark on this clone: One end of the junction is discordant with germline, which a read error may explain. The chain combines TRBV2 with TRBJ2-2, with 7 bases identical to TRBD1. The CDR3 length is 14 residues. The germline V gene encodes CDR1 SNHLY and CDR2 FYNNEI. CDR3 amino acids: CASGDRAKTGELFF. The CDR3 nucleotides are TGTGCCAGCGGTGACAGGGCGAAGACCGGGGAGCTGTTTTTT.

V gene TRBV5-6 combines with J gene TRBJ1-1; 7 nucleotides match TRBD1. Trimming removed 6 bases from V and 2 bases from J; junction bases left unmatched: 19. This CDR3 contains 18 residues. Germline CDR1 and CDR2: SGHDT and YYEEEE. CDR3 region: CASTDPVQGRLLNTEAFF. CDR3 in DNA: TGTGCCAGCACCGACCCCGTACAGGGGCGATTATTAAACACTGAAGCTTTCTTT.